This record looks at one T cell receptor beta chain sequence and its context. What it recognizes is unknown. This CDR3 spans 14 amino acids. The trim removed 6 bases at V and 2 bases at J, leaving 5 bases unmatched. Germline values: CDR1 SNHLY, CDR2 FYNNEI. The record originates from a study of cytomegalovirus exposure and HLA in healthy donors. Study details: The roughly 670 first-cohort repertoires shared a platform with the 100 to 150 validation repertoires, as reported in a later analysis. General study results and limits: Subsequent analysis revealed that first-cohort TCR clusters tended to co-occur in the 110 or so validation repertoires.

TCRdb's copy holds only in-frame clones and misses some; the assay was immunoSEQ multiplex PCR. Of 60,000 to 65,000 clones listed, roughly 96% are singletons. Input material: PBMCs. The V gene is TRBV2, the J gene TRBJ1-2; 8 bases map to TRBD1. This TCR derives from a woman aged 18-29 years in good health and CMV-seropositive. CDR3 in DNA: TGTGCCAGCAGGCAGACAGGGGACAACTATGGCTACACCTTC. This codes for CASRQTGDNYGYTF.